This is a list of T cell receptor beta chains from one sample in a study of molecular identifiers for immune sequencing clone quantification. One entry per CDR3 protein results from TCRdb running MiXCR on the PCR reads. The sample comprises around 460,000 distinct CDR3 sequences, around 25% of which are singletons, and under 0.85% rests with the top ten. The sequenced material came from naive CD8+ T cells from blood, with Jurkat cell RNA spiked in. Receptors were obtained from a human donor in good health. Some libraries in this study had Jurkat cell RNA spiked in. Both conserved end residues are part of each CDR3. A D gene is named only where the DNA matches it firmly. Clone size is not always given. Where it is, it says once, few, many or a class for expanded clones.

d_call: NA; j_call: TRBJ1-5; clone_size: few; v_call: TRBV4-1; cdr3_aa: CASSQVDSSKPQHF; cdr3_nt: TGCGCCAGCAGCCAAGTCGACAGTTCAAAGCCCCAGCATTTT
d_call: NA; j_call: TRBJ2-7; clone_size: many; v_call: TRBV5-6; cdr3_aa: CASSLGHTNWEQYF; cdr3_nt: TGTGCCAGCAGCCTGGGACACACGAATTGGGAGCAGTACTTC
d_call: NA; j_call: TRBJ2-7; clone_size: many; v_call: TRBV4-2; cdr3_aa: CASSQEYRVEQYF; cdr3_nt: TGTGCCAGCAGCCAAGAGTATAGGGTCGAGCAGTACTTC
d_call: NA; j_call: TRBJ2-3; clone_size: NA; v_call: TRBV12-3/TRBV12-4; cdr3_aa: CASRSRQANTDTQYF; cdr3_nt: TGTGCCAGCAGGTCCCGACAGGCAAACACAGATACGCAGTATTTT
d_call: NA; j_call: TRBJ2-1; clone_size: few; v_call: TRBV12-5; cdr3_aa: CASGLDGESYNEQFF; cdr3_nt: TGTGCTAGTGGTTTGGACGGGGAATCCTACAATGAGCAGTTCTTC
d_call: NA; j_call: TRBJ2-5; clone_size: few; v_call: TRBV5-1; cdr3_aa: CASSFGYGQGQETQYF; cdr3_nt: TGCGCCAGCAGCTTCGGTTACGGGCAGGGGCAAGAGACCCAGTACTTC
d_call: TRBD1; j_call: TRBJ2-3; clone_size: NA; v_call: TRBV24-1; cdr3_aa: CDTSDLGGFTDTQYF; cdr3_nt: TGTGACACCAGTGATTTAGGGGGCTTCACAGATACGCAGTATTTT
d_call: TRBD2; j_call: TRBJ2-3; clone_size: many; v_call: TRBV6-6; cdr3_aa: CASRHLAGGTDTQYF; cdr3_nt: TGTGCCAGCAGGCACCTAGCGGGAGGGACAGATACGCAGTATTTT
d_call: NA; j_call: TRBJ2-1; clone_size: many; v_call: TRBV7-8; cdr3_aa: CASSLYGTGSYNEQFF; cdr3_nt: TGTGCCAGCAGCTTATATGGGACGGGCTCCTACAATGAGCAGTTCTTC
d_call: TRBD2; j_call: TRBJ2-3; clone_size: many; v_call: TRBV5-5; cdr3_aa: CASSWTSGRATDTQYF; cdr3_nt: TGTGCCAGCAGCTGGACTAGCGGGAGGGCGACAGATACGCAGTATTTT
d_call: TRBD1; j_call: TRBJ2-3; clone_size: many; v_call: TRBV7-2; cdr3_aa: CASSPWTGRSTDTQYF; cdr3_nt: TGTGCCAGCAGCCCCTGGACAGGACGGAGCACAGATACGCAGTATTTT
d_call: NA; j_call: TRBJ2-5; clone_size: NA; v_call: TRBV13; cdr3_aa: CASSFGLEGETQYF; cdr3_nt: TGTGCCAGCAGCTTTGGACTGGAGGGAGAGACCCAGTACTTC
d_call: NA; j_call: TRBJ2-1; clone_size: NA; v_call: TRBV7-9; cdr3_aa: CASSLDTVPYNEQFF; cdr3_nt: TGTGCCAGCAGCCTAGACACGGTACCCTACAATGAGCAGTTCTTC
d_call: NA; j_call: TRBJ2-7; clone_size: NA; v_call: TRBV9; cdr3_aa: CASSPRGAGEEQYF; cdr3_nt: TGTGCCAGCAGCCCGAGAGGGGCCGGGGAGGAGCAGTACTTC
d_call: NA; j_call: TRBJ2-7; clone_size: NA; v_call: TRBV7-9; cdr3_aa: CASSEPGTSYEQYF; cdr3_nt: TGTGCCAGCAGCGAACCCGGGACTTCCTACGAGCAGTACTTC
d_call: NA; j_call: TRBJ1-2; clone_size: NA; v_call: TRBV20-1; cdr3_aa: CSARVLARDYGYTF; cdr3_nt: TGCAGTGCTAGAGTTTTAGCCCGGGACTATGGCTACACCTTC
d_call: NA; j_call: TRBJ2-7; clone_size: NA; v_call: TRBV30; cdr3_aa: CAWTGADGQYF; cdr3_nt: TGTGCCTGGACAGGGGCCGACGGGCAGTACTTC
d_call: TRBD1; j_call: TRBJ2-7; clone_size: many; v_call: TRBV4-3; cdr3_aa: CASSWDSSPYEQYF; cdr3_nt: TGCGCCAGCAGCTGGGACAGTAGTCCCTACGAGCAGTACTTC
d_call: TRBD2; j_call: TRBJ2-1; clone_size: NA; v_call: TRBV5-1; cdr3_aa: CASSLGPRETTYNEQFF; cdr3_nt: TGCGCCAGCAGCTTGGGGCCGCGGGAGACAACCTACAATGAGCAGTTCTTC
d_call: NA; j_call: TRBJ2-7; clone_size: many; v_call: TRBV4-1; cdr3_aa: CASSQQGSYEQYF; cdr3_nt: TGCGCCAGCAGTCAACAGGGTTCCTACGAGCAGTACTTC
d_call: NA; j_call: TRBJ2-5; clone_size: NA; v_call: TRBV9; cdr3_aa: CASSSPDGHVQETQYF; cdr3_nt: TGTGCCAGCAGCTCACCCGACGGACATGTACAAGAGACCCAGTACTTC
d_call: NA; j_call: TRBJ2-7; clone_size: few; v_call: TRBV4-1; cdr3_aa: CASSQIDNFYYEQYF; cdr3_nt: TGCGCCAGCAGCCAGATCGACAACTTCTACTACGAGCAGTACTTC
d_call: NA; j_call: TRBJ1-6; clone_size: NA; v_call: TRBV4-1; cdr3_aa: CASSQGTFNSPLHF; cdr3_nt: TGCGCCAGCAGCCAAGGGACGTTTAATTCACCCCTCCACTTT
d_call: NA; j_call: TRBJ1-1; clone_size: NA; v_call: TRBV7-9; cdr3_aa: CASSRAQEAIGDFAAFF; cdr3_nt: TGTGCCAGCAGCCGTGCACAGGAGGCGATTGGCGATTTTGCAGCTTTCTTT
d_call: TRBD1; j_call: TRBJ1-3; clone_size: NA; v_call: TRBV2; cdr3_aa: CASIRTGGEPSGNAIYF; cdr3_nt: TGTGCCAGCATCCGGACAGGGGGCGAGCCCTCTGGAAACGCCATATATTTT
d_call: TRBD1; j_call: TRBJ1-1; clone_size: NA; v_call: TRBV6-2/TRBV6-3; cdr3_aa: CASSYRLNLRGPKGSTEAFF; cdr3_nt: TGTGCCAGCAGTTACCGCCTCAACCTAAGGGGGCCCAAGGGCTCAACTGAAGCTTTCTTT
d_call: NA; j_call: TRBJ1-5; clone_size: NA; v_call: TRBV12-3/TRBV12-4; cdr3_aa: CASSSSGAGQPQHF; cdr3_nt: TGTGCCAGCAGCTCGTCGGGGGCGGGTCAGCCCCAGCATTTT
d_call: NA; j_call: TRBJ2-7; clone_size: few; v_call: TRBV6-1; cdr3_aa: CASSVTGRFYEQYF; cdr3_nt: TGTGCCAGCAGTGTGACCGGGAGATTCTACGAGCAGTACTTC
d_call: NA; j_call: TRBJ2-2; clone_size: NA; v_call: TRBV4-3; cdr3_aa: CASSQAQGGGPGELFF; cdr3_nt: TGCGCCAGCAGCCAGGCACAGGGAGGAGGACCCGGGGAGCTGTTTTTT
d_call: TRBD1; j_call: TRBJ2-5; clone_size: many; v_call: TRBV12-3/TRBV12-4; cdr3_aa: CASRSGTGGQETQYF; cdr3_nt: TGTGCCAGCAGATCCGGGACAGGGGGCCAAGAGACCCAGTACTTC
d_call: NA; j_call: TRBJ2-3; clone_size: many; v_call: TRBV5-6; cdr3_aa: CASSLWDSDTQYF; cdr3_nt: TGTGCCAGCAGCTTATGGGACTCTGATACGCAGTATTTT